This T cell receptor (beta chain) was profiled in a study of glioma-infiltrating T cells. Findings and caveats of the study: Gliomas, especially low-grade, showed above-expected tissue-blood divergence; non-neoplastic patients showed below. Tissue and blood shared very few CDR3 sequences.

The germline V gene has CDR1 LGHDT and CDR2 YNNKEL (reference sequence). The germline V and J ends were trimmed by 6 bases and 7 bases, with 12 bases remaining between them. The CDR3 is 12 amino acids. A remark on this clonotype: The antigen is undetermined.

Amplification of TCR alpha and beta CDR3 regions from RNA used iRepertoire nested multiplex PCR. TCRdb re-called the multiplex PCR reads with MiXCR, one entry per CDR3 protein. The sample comprises around 180,000 distinct CDR3 sequences, around 42% of which are singletons, and roughly 5.4% rests with the top ten. What was sequenced was glioma tissue, nonneoplastic brain tissue, or PBMCs (not recorded which). The TCR comes from a human donor with low-grade glioma or glioblastoma, undergoing nonglioma brain surgery, or in good health (not recorded which). The rearrangement links TRBV3-1 to TRBJ1-1; TRBD1 might be the D (5 bases). The CDR3 protein is CASSYRDFEAFF. DNA for the CDR3: TGTGCCAGCAGTTACCGGGACTTTGAAGCTTTCTTT.